The 17 T cell receptor beta chains given below trace back to one sample, sequenced in a study of shared clonotypes between healthy human individuals. Naive CD8 cells lacked CD45RO, underwent positive selection for CCR7 and left out terminally differentiated effector memory CD45RA+ cells. Measured with immunoSEQ multiplex PCR; TCRdb has only the in-frame clones, and not every one. The sample includes roughly 550,000 clones, around 95% of them seen just once. Source material: naive CD8+ T cells sorted from blood. These receptors originate from a woman in her twenties or thirties in good health.

V and J are TRBV29-1 and TRBJ2-1, with 11 nucleotides matching TRBD2. This CDR3 is built from 14 residues. Germline CDR1 reads SQVTM; CDR2 reads ANQGSEA. V was pared by 4 bases and J by 3 bases, with 2 bases of the junction left unmatched. The chain's CDR3 is CSVVGTSGYNEQFF. The CDR3 nucleotides are TGCAGCGTTGTGGGGACTAGCGGCTACAATGAGCAGTTCTTC.

The genes are TRBV27 and TRBJ1-1, with no clear D. The CDR3 loop spans 14 amino acids. Germline loops: CDR1 MNHEY, CDR2 SMNVEV (reference sequence). Trimming removed 2 bases at V and 2 bases at J, with 9 bases between. The DNA for the CDR3 is TGTGCCAGCAGTTTAACAGCGGACAACACTGAAGCTTTCTTT. Its translation is CASSLTADNTEAFF.

The J gene is TRBJ2-7, the V gene TRBV27, with a weak D call TRBD1 (6 bases). V was pared by 5 bases and J by 6 bases, with 14 bases between. The CDR3 extends over 13 amino acids. Per germline, CDR1 MNHEY and CDR2 SMNVEV (reference sequence). In DNA form, the CDR3 reads TGTGCCAGCAGTCCCCAGGACAGACGCGAGCAGTACTTC. Its translation is CASSPQDRREQYF.

The DNA for the CDR3 is TGTGCCAGCAGCTGGATGACACGTTACACTGAAGCTTTCTTT. It is translated as CASSWMTRYTEAFF. This chain joins TRBV5-6 and TRBJ1-1; D gene unclear. CDR3 length: 14 residues. Germline values: CDR1 SGHDT, CDR2 YYEEEE. Trimming stripped 3 bases from V and 3 bases from J, with 12 bases between.

This chain links TRBV5-8 with TRBJ1-1; D remains ambiguous. Germline lookup yields CDR1 SGHTS and CDR2 YDEGEE. CDR3 size: 12 residues. Trimming left V 4 bases short and J 8 bases short, with 12 bases between. The CDR3 DNA is TGTGCCAGCAGCACGTGGGATGCCGAAGCTTTCTTT. Translation: CASSTWDAEAFF.

The V call is TRBV7-9, the J call TRBJ1-1; D gene unclear. CDR1 and CDR2 from the germline V gene are SEHNR and FQNEAQ (reference sequence). V lost 5 bases and J lost 4, with 11 bases in between. CDR3 size: 13 residues. CDR3 sequence reads: CASSPSPGTEAFF. In DNA, the CDR3 is TGTGCCAGCAGCCCGTCACCGGGCACTGAAGCTTTCTTT.

Remarks on this clone: Within the sample, other DNA sequences also encode this same CDR3. The gene calls are TRBV19 and TRBJ1-2; 9 bases are a match to TRBD1. The CDR3 extends over 17 amino acids. Trimming took 0 bases from V and 2 from J; bases not matched to a gene: 7. Germline V gives CDR1 LNHDA, CDR2 SQIVND (reference sequence). Here the CDR3 reads CASSIDASGQGNYGYTF. CDR3 sequence (DNA): TGTGCCAGTAGTATAGATGCCTCCGGACAGGGGAACTATGGCTACACCTTC.

For the CDR3, the DNA is TGTGCCACTGGTCCGGGACTAGCGGGATACGAGCAGTACTTC. The encoded protein is CATGPGLAGYEQYF. This chain uses TRBV27 with TRBJ2-7, with 13 bases identical to TRBD2. The germline V gene encodes CDR1 MNHEY and CDR2 SMNVEV (reference sequence). The CDR3 totals 14 residues. The trim removed 10 bases at V and 4 bases at J, leaving 7 bases unmatched.

The chain recombines TRBV7-9 with TRBJ2-2, with D perhaps matching TRBD2 (5 bases). The germline V gene encodes CDR1 SEHNR and CDR2 FQNEAQ (reference sequence). V shed 1 base and J shed 0 bases, with 12 bases lying between them. The CDR3 spans 17 residues. CDR3 residues: CASSLGDVGANTGELFF. The CDR3 nucleotides read TGTGCCAGCAGCTTAGGAGACGTCGGGGCGAACACCGGGGAGCTGTTTTTT. Full variable domain (remainder filled in from reference TRBV7-9 and TRBJ2-2): DTGVSQNPRHKITKRGQNVTFRCDPISEHNRLYWYRQTLGQGPEFLTYFQNEAQLEKSRLLSDRFSAERPKGSFSTLEIQRTEQGDSAMYLCASSLGDVGANTGELFFGEGSRLTVL.

The genes are TRBV19 and TRBJ1-2; D is uncertain. The germline V and J ends were trimmed by 5 bases and 5 bases, with 6 bases remaining between them. Germline V gene lookup returns CDR1 LNHDA and CDR2 SQIVND (reference sequence). This CDR3 region has 11 residues. The CDR3 DNA reads TGTGCCAGTAGTCCGGCTTATGGCTACACCTTC. Protein: CASSPAYGYTF.

In its sample, this clone was seen once. The CDR3 loop is CASSRGLAGTYEQYF. CDR3 sequence (DNA): TGTGCCAGCAGCCGGGGACTAGCGGGAACCTACGAGCAGTACTTC. The chain uses TRBV7-6 and TRBJ2-7; 13 positions agree with TRBD2. V lost 5 bases, J lost 2 bases, and 3 bases stayed unmatched. Germline V gives CDR1 SGHVS, CDR2 FNYEAQ. The CDR3 totals 15 residues.

V and J are TRBV6-1 and TRBJ2-7; D gene unclear. The CDR3 runs 11 residues. The germline CDR1 and CDR2 sequences are MNHNS and SASEGT. V lost 6 bases, J lost 8 bases, and 11 bases lay in between. The CDR3 loop is CASRAMGKQYF. CDR3 nucleotide sequence: TGTGCCAGCAGGGCGATGGGGAAGCAGTACTTC.

V is TRBV28 and J is TRBJ2-7; D call uncertain. The CDR3 is made up of 14 amino acids. Trimming took 5 bases from V and 6 from J, leaving 17 bases between them. Per the germline V gene, CDR1 is MDHEN and CDR2 is SYDVKM. The CDR3 is CASSPYSAFGEQYF. CDR3 in DNA: TGTGCCAGCAGTCCCTATTCCGCCTTCGGCGAGCAGTACTTC.

J is TRBJ2-7 and V is TRBV27; D remains ambiguous. This CDR3 has 13 residues. The germline V and J ends were trimmed by 8 bases and 0 bases, with 11 bases remaining between them. Germline V gene sequence: CDR1 MNHEY, CDR2 SMNVEV (reference sequence). The CDR3 loop is CASGPAGSYEQYF. The DNA for the CDR3 is TGTGCCAGCGGACCGGCCGGCTCCTACGAGCAGTACTTC.

This clone was counted a single time. The chain joins TRBV5-6 to TRBJ2-3; 10 positions agree with TRBD2. Germline CDR1 reads SGHDT; CDR2 reads YYEEEE. Germline trimming cut 0 bases from V and 5 bases from J; bases unmatched to any gene: 6. The CDR3 is 16 residues long. In nucleotides, the CDR3 is TGTGCCAGCAGCTTGGGTCTAGCGGGAGTTAAAGATACGCAGTATTTT. It is translated as CASSLGLAGVKDTQYF.

This chain uses TRBV27 with TRBJ2-7, with D maybe TRBD2 (5 bases). Germline CDR1 reads MNHEY; CDR2 reads SMNVEV (reference sequence). This CDR3 is built from 15 residues. V shed 0 bases and J shed 2 bases, with 11 bases lying between them. CDR3 bases: TGTGCCAGCAGTTTATCAGGGATCGGGACCTACGAGCAGTACTTC. Translated: CASSLSGIGTYEQYF.

The CDR3 nucleotides are TGCAGCGCCCCCAACGGGGGGGCTGAAGCTTTCTTT. Encoded protein: CSAPNGGAEAFF. V usage is TRBV29-1 and J usage is TRBJ1-1, with TRBD1 as a possible D gene (5 bases). CDR3 size: 12 residues. Trimming pared 7 bases from V and 6 bases from J, leaving 15 bases between. CDR1 is SQVTM, CDR2 ANQGSEA, per germline.